This T cell receptor beta chain was retrieved from a study of blood T cell repertoires in COVID-19. Germline V CDR1 and CDR2: SGHDN, FVKESK. V lost 2 bases and J lost 4, with 20 bases in between. This CDR3 contains 18 residues. In the source study's methods: Amplified reference gene primers provided the basis for estimating nucleated cell counts. Measured with immunoSEQ multiplex PCR; TCRdb has only the in-frame clones, and not every one. That table supplies the V and J calls and clone size; D and trimming were determined from the DNA. This sample has approximately 360,000 clones, with 80% to 90% found just once. Living in about two dozen US areas, the participants were between about 18 and 100 years of age. Assignment of participants to cohorts was predicated upon participant-reported clinical history.

The TCR sequence derives from a man between 35 and 55 years old in a cohort exposed to, infected with or recovered from COVID-19 (not recorded which). The sample was PBMCs or T cells enriched from blood (not recorded which). The chain employs TRBV14 and TRBJ2-2; the D gene is possibly TRBD2 (6 bases). The DNA of the CDR3 is TGTGCCAGCAGCCAACCTATAGTCGCAGGAGGGGCCACCGGGGAGCTGTTTTTT. This gives the protein CASSQPIVAGGATGELFF.